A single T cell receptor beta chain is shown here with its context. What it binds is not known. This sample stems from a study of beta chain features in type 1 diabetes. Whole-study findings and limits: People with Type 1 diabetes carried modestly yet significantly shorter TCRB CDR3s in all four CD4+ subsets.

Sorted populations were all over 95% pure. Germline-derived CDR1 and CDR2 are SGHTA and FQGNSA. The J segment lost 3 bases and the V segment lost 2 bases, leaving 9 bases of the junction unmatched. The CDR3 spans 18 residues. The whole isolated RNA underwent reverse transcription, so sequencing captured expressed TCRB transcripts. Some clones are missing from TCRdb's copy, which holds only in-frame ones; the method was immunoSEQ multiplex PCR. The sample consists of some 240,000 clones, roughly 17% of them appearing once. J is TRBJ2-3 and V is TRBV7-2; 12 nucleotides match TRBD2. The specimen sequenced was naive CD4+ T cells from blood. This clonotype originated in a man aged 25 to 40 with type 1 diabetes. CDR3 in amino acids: CASSLLAGGRVSTDTQYF. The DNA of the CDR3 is TGTGCCAGCAGCTTACTAGCGGGAGGGCGGGTGTCGACAGATACGCAGTATTTT.